This section outlines one TCR beta chain sequence together with its context. These data belong to a study of shared clonotypes between healthy human individuals. CDR3 length: 13 residues. Trimming removed 0 bases at V and 2 bases at J, with 5 bases between. Germline V gene lookup returns CDR1 SGHDT and CDR2 YYEEEE. Measured with immunoSEQ multiplex PCR; TCRdb has only the in-frame clones, and not every one. The data contain roughly 2.1 million clones, about 92% of them singletons. Positively selected for CCR7, the CD45RO-negative cells used as naive CD8 cells excluded terminally differentiated effector memory CD45RA+ cells.

This clonotype originated in a man in his late teens or twenties in good health. Some clones in this sample may be carry-over from other donors' samples. The chain joins TRBV5-6 to TRBJ1-2; no clear D. The sample taken for sequencing was naive CD8+ T cells from PBMCs. DNA of the CDR3: TGTGCCAGCAGCTTGGTAGCCAACTATGGCTACACCTTC. Translated, it gives CASSLVANYGYTF.